This is a list of T cell receptor beta chains from one sample in a study of T cell responses to AZD1222 COVID-19 vaccine. Only in-frame clones appear in the TCRdb table, and some are missing; sequencing was by immunoSEQ multiplex PCR. The data contain more than 85,000 clones, roughly 90% of them seen just once; the ten biggest clones take up 2% to 3%. The source was peripheral blood, collected on day 0 of AZD1222 vaccination. The receptors originated from an adult in good health. Each CDR3 is given with its conserved first and last residue. D genes are given only for firm matches. Size is stated for part of the rows, as once, few or many counts, or as a class when the clone is expanded.

d_call,j_call,clone_size,v_call,cdr3_nt,cdr3_aa
NA,TRBJ1-3,once,TRBV15,TGTGCCACCAGCCTCGGGGATGCTGGAAACACCATATATTTT,CATSLGDAGNTIYF
NA,TRBJ2-5,NA,TRBV11-1,TGTGCCAGCAGCAAACTAAGCGAGACCCAGTACTTC,CASSKLSETQYF
NA,TRBJ2-5,NA,TRBV18,TGTGCCAGCTCAGATGTTCCGTCGGACAGCCAAGAGACCCAGTACTTC,CASSDVPSDSQETQYF
NA,TRBJ2-2,NA,TRBV6-5,TGTGCCAGCAGCCATACGTCCGGGGAGCTGTTTTTT,CASSHTSGELFF
TRBD2,TRBJ2-1,NA,TRBV5-4,TGTGCCAGCAGGGGCGGCGGGGGTTTTAATGAGCAGTTCTTC,CASRGGGGFNEQFF
TRBD1,TRBJ1-4,NA,TRBV3-1/TRBV3-2,TGTGCCAGCAGCCGAAACGACAGGGGTGAAAAACTGTTTTTT,CASSRNDRGEKLFF
NA,TRBJ1-2,NA,TRBV4-1,TGCGCCAGCAGCCAAGAATGGTCAGAGCTCTATGGCTACACCTTC,CASSQEWSELYGYTF
NA,TRBJ1-6,NA,TRBV6-6,TGTGCCAGCAGTTACTACCCGGACGGTTCACCCCTCCACTTT,CASSYYPDGSPLHF
NA,TRBJ1-2,NA,TRBV19,TGTGCCAGTAGCCTCTCAAACAGGGTCCTCTATGGCTACACCTTC,CASSLSNRVLYGYTF
TRBD2,TRBJ2-1,NA,TRBV19,TGTGCCAGTAGTATCCCTAGCGGGGGCTACAATGAGCAGTTCTTC,CASSIPSGGYNEQFF
TRBD2,TRBJ2-5,NA,TRBV5-6,TGTGCCAGCAGCGGGACTAGCCTTGGTCAAGAGACCCAGTACTTC,CASSGTSLGQETQYF
TRBD2,TRBJ2-5,NA,TRBV10-3,TGTGCCATAACTAGCGGGGGGGCTCAGGAGACCCAGTACTTC,CAITSGGAQETQYF
NA,TRBJ1-3,NA,TRBV3-1/TRBV3-2,TGTGCCAGCAGCCAAGATAGACTGGTTGGAAACACCATATATTTT,CASSQDRLVGNTIYF
NA,TRBJ1-5,NA,TRBV12-3/TRBV12-4,TGTGCCAGCAGTCTCCCAAATCAGCCCCAGCATTTT,CASSLPNQPQHF
TRBD2,TRBJ2-1,NA,TRBV15,TGTGCCACCAGCAGAGATCAGCGGGGATTGGCGAACAATGAGCAGTTCTTC,CATSRDQRGLANNEQFF
TRBD1,TRBJ2-2,once,TRBV5-1,TGCGCCAGCAGCTTGGCCGGACAGGGTAACACCGGGGAGCTGTTTTTT,CASSLAGQGNTGELFF
TRBD2,TRBJ2-7,NA,TRBV6-5,TGTGCCAGCCCGGGACTAAACATTAACGAGCAGTACTTC,CASPGLNINEQYF
NA,TRBJ2-1,NA,TRBV5-1,TGCGCCAGCAGCTTCGGGTCGGACTCCTACAATGAGCAGTTCTTC,CASSFGSDSYNEQFF
NA,TRBJ2-5,NA,TRBV13,TGTGCCAGCAGTCAAAAGACAGGAGAAGAGACCCAGTACTTC,CASSQKTGEETQYF
TRBD1,TRBJ1-1,few,TRBV12-3/TRBV12-4,TGTGCCAGCAGTTTGACAGGGGCCTTCGGACTCTTT,CASSLTGAFGLF
NA,TRBJ1-5,NA,TRBV3-1/TRBV3-2,TGTGCCAGCAGCCAAGAATTGTCCGTTGCCGTTCATTTT,CASSQELSVAVHF
NA,TRBJ2-3,NA,TRBV3-1/TRBV3-2,TGTGCCAGCAGAGATGGGGGTGGCACAGATACGCAGTATTTT,CASRDGGGTDTQYF
TRBD1,TRBJ2-7,once,TRBV3-1/TRBV3-2,TGTGCCAGCAGCCCGGGGACAGACTCCTACGAGCAGTACTTC,CASSPGTDSYEQYF
NA,TRBJ2-2,NA,TRBV14,TGTGCCAGCAGCCATGATTGGGGTTCCGGGGAGCTGTTTTTT,CASSHDWGSGELFF
TRBD2,TRBJ2-5,NA,TRBV11-2,TGTGCCAGCAGCTTAGGGCTAGCGGGGGGAGAGACCCAGTACTTC,CASSLGLAGGETQYF
NA,TRBJ2-7,NA,TRBV11-3,TGTGCCAGCAGCTTAATCACAGACGAGCAGTACTTC,CASSLITDEQYF
TRBD2,TRBJ2-7,NA,TRBV29-1,TGCAGCGCAACCGGGGGGTCCTCCTACGAGCAGTACTTC,CSATGGSSYEQYF
NA,TRBJ1-6,NA,TRBV28,TGTGCCAGCCTAGGGGAAAATTCACCCCTCCACTTT,CASLGENSPLHF
TRBD1,TRBJ2-2,NA,TRBV27,TGTGCCAGCAGCACAGGGGCCGGGGAGCTGTTTTTT,CASSTGAGELFF
NA,TRBJ2-3,NA,TRBV24-1,TGTGCCACCACCCCCTCGGGAAGAGACACAGATACGCAGTATTTT,CATTPSGRDTDTQYF
NA,TRBJ1-3,NA,TRBV11-2,TGTGCCAGCAGCTTTATGGGGGCGGCGGGAAACACCATATATTTT,CASSFMGAAGNTIYF
TRBD1,TRBJ1-1,NA,TRBV7-9,TGTGCCAGCACCGCAGGGGGCACGATGAACACTGAAGCTTTCTTT,CASTAGGTMNTEAFF
NA,TRBJ2-2,few,TRBV20-1,TGCAGTGCTGGTGGGGGGACGAACACCGGGGAGCTGTTTTTT,CSAGGGTNTGELFF
NA,TRBJ1-2,NA,TRBV4-1,TGCGCCAGCAGGCCGGGGGGTAACTATGGCTACACCTTC,CASRPGGNYGYTF
NA,TRBJ1-5,NA,TRBV10-1,TGCGCCAGCATGGGGTTTTTGGACAATCAGCCCCAGCATTTT,CASMGFLDNQPQHF
TRBD2,TRBJ2-3,NA,TRBV5-1,TGCGCCACCAAAGCCGGGACTAGCGGCATCACAGATACGCAGTATTTT,CATKAGTSGITDTQYF
TRBD2,TRBJ2-1,many,TRBV19,TGTGCCAGTAGTATCGTAGCGGGAGGTTCAAATGAGCAGTTCTTC,CASSIVAGGSNEQFF
NA,TRBJ2-5,NA,TRBV18,TGTGCCAGCTCACCACCGGGCCCCAAGTGGGAGACCCAGTACTTC,CASSPPGPKWETQYF
TRBD2,TRBJ2-3,NA,TRBV3-1/TRBV3-2,TGTGCCAGCAGCCAAGTAGCGGGGGGCCGTGGAGATACGCAGTATTTT,CASSQVAGGRGDTQYF
NA,TRBJ2-2,NA,TRBV6-6,TGTGCCAGCAGTTATCTCCAGGGTGCGAACACCGGGGAGCTGTTTTTT,CASSYLQGANTGELFF